Shown below are 31 T cell receptor beta chains from a single sample sequenced in a study of shared clonotypes between healthy human individuals. TCRdb's copy holds only in-frame clones and misses some; the assay was immunoSEQ multiplex PCR. This table holds over 1.5 million clones, around 98% found once. Sequencing was performed on naive CD4+ T cells sorted from blood. Subset denoted: CD45RA+ positively selected. These receptors were collected from a man in his thirties or forties in good health.

The chain is built from TRBV6-1 and TRBJ2-7; D may be TRBD1 (6 bases). The V gene's germline CDR1 is MNHNS and CDR2 SASEGT. The germline V and J ends were trimmed by 7 bases and 3 bases, with 10 bases remaining between them. The CDR3 sequence is 12 residues long. In DNA, the CDR3 is TGTGCCAGCACCCGGACAGACTACGAGCAGTACTTC. It encodes CASTRTDYEQYF.

CDR3 DNA sequence: TGTGCCAGCAGCACCGGGGCCGAAGGCTATGGCTACACCTTC. It codes for CASSTGAEGYGYTF. The V call is TRBV7-6, the J call TRBJ1-2, with D tentatively TRBD1 (5 bases). CDR1 is SGHVS and CDR2 is FNYEAQ in the germline V gene. The CDR3 has 14 amino acids. The germline V and J ends were trimmed by 5 bases and 4 bases, with 14 bases remaining between them.

The V call is TRBV10-1, the J call TRBJ2-7, with 9 bases lining up with TRBD2. The CDR3 totals 14 residues. With 3 bases clipped from V and 6 bases from J, the junction kept 6 bases outside the gene matches. Germline V lookup: CDR1 WNHNN, CDR2 SYGVQD (reference sequence). In nucleotides, the CDR3 is TGCGCCAGCAGTGAAGGACGACTAGCGGCCGAGCAGTACTTC. The encoded protein is CASSEGRLAAEQYF.

The chain carries TRBV6-1 and TRBJ1-1; no firm D call. Germline assignment: CDR1 MNHNS and CDR2 SASEGT. V was clipped by 7 bases and J by 1 base, with 10 bases between them. The CDR3 is 13 residues long. The CDR3 coding sequence is TGTGCCAGCAAGGTTGGACGGAACACTGAAGCTTTCTTT. It translates to CASKVGRNTEAFF.

V and J are TRBV27 and TRBJ2-7; no definite D call. V shed 0 bases and J shed 2 bases, with 14 bases lying between them. CDR3 length equals 16 residues. The germline V gene encodes CDR1 MNHEY and CDR2 SMNVEV (reference sequence). CDR3 nucleotides: TGTGCCAGCAGTTTATCTCAGACTGTTACAACCTACGAGCAGTACTTC. As protein: CASSLSQTVTTYEQYF.

V usage is TRBV2 and J usage is TRBJ2-7; D remains ambiguous. Germline V CDR1 and CDR2: SNHLY, FYNNEI. Trimming removed 2 bases at V and 3 bases at J, with 5 bases between. The CDR3 is 12 residues long. The CDR3 reads CASSEQNYEQYF. The CDR3 coding sequence is TGTGCCAGCAGTGAACAGAACTACGAGCAGTACTTC.

The chain couples TRBV15 to TRBJ2-7, with 9 bases matching TRBD2. The germline CDR1 and CDR2 sequences are LNHNV and YYDKDF (reference sequence). The CDR3 runs to 16 residues. Trimming cost V 1 base and J 2 bases; bases outside gene matches: 6. The CDR3 sequence is CATSRGGSGGPYEQYF. In nucleotides, the CDR3 is TGTGCCACCAGCAGAGGGGGTAGCGGGGGCCCCTACGAGCAGTACTTC.

As concerns this clone: Other DNA variants within this sample encode the same CDR3. J is TRBJ2-5 and V is TRBV6-5; 7 bases map to TRBD2. J gave up 4 bases and V 6 bases, and 5 bases lay outside the gene matches. Per germline, CDR1 MNHEY and CDR2 SVGAGI. This CDR3 spans 13 amino acids. The CDR3 nucleotides read TGTGCCAGCAGGGGAGGGCCGGGAGAGACCCAGTACTTC. This encodes CASRGGPGETQYF.

The sample holds one count of this clone. V usage is TRBV29-1 and J usage is TRBJ2-6; possible D gene TRBD1, 5 bases. The CDR3 totals 15 residues. CDR1 and CDR2 from the germline V gene are SQVTM and ANQGSEA. Trimming shortened V by 4 bases and J by 0 bases, and 10 bases separated the two germline ends. CDR3 in DNA: TGCAGCGTTGTGCAGGGAAACTCTGGGGCCAACGTCCTGACTTTC. Its protein product is CSVVQGNSGANVLTF.

The chain combines TRBV12-2 with TRBJ2-1; the table's TRBD1 call for D was not verified on the DNA. TRBV12-2 is reported as a pseudogene. This CDR3 region has 16 residues. In nucleotides, the CDR3 is TGTGCAAGTCGCATGGACAGGGCTTACACCTACAATGAGCAGTTCTTC. Translation: CASRMDRAYTYNEQFF.

This chain connects TRBV6-1 to TRBJ2-2; D is ambiguous. This CDR3 has 15 residues. Trimming removed 4 bases from V and 0 bases from J, with 9 bases in between. Germline lookup yields CDR1 MNHNS and CDR2 SASEGT. The CDR3 DNA sequence: TGTGCCAGCAGTGTTAAGGCCGCGAACACCGGGGAGCTGTTTTTT. This translates into CASSVKAANTGELFF.

The chain couples TRBV2 to TRBJ2-1, with 8 bases that match TRBD2. The germline V gene encodes CDR1 SNHLY and CDR2 FYNNEI. The V gene end was trimmed by 5 bases and the J gene end by 11 bases; junction bases not matched to a gene: 5. This CDR3 has 12 residues. The chain's CDR3 is CASSTQRGKQFF. The CDR3 nucleotides are TGTGCCAGCAGTACACAGCGGGGGAAGCAGTTCTTC.

The V gene is TRBV28, the J gene TRBJ1-5; no reliable D call. The V and J ends lost 5 bases and 8 bases respectively, with 10 bases between them. The germline CDR1 and CDR2 sequences are MDHEN and SYDVKM. This CDR3 is 12 amino acids long. The chain's CDR3 is CASSRRVEPQHF. The CDR3 nucleotides read TGTGCCAGCAGTCGAAGGGTCGAGCCCCAGCATTTT.

The chain links TRBV25-1 to TRBJ1-4; TRBD1 might be the D (6 bases). This CDR3 is built from 15 residues. The germline V gene has CDR1 MGHDK and CDR2 SYGVNS. Trimming took 5 bases from V and 4 from J, leaving 14 bases between them. The CDR3 DNA reads TGTGCCAGCAGTCCACCGGGACACGTTAATGAAAAACTGTTTTTT. This encodes CASSPPGHVNEKLFF.

This sequence joins TRBV19 and TRBJ1-2, with a possible D match to TRBD1 (6 bases). The germline V and J ends were trimmed by 4 bases and 5 bases, with 14 bases remaining between them. The CDR3 is made up of 14 amino acids. From germline, CDR1 is LNHDA and CDR2 SQIVND (reference sequence). CDR3: CASSSAGAGYGYTF. The CDR3 coding sequence is TGTGCCAGTAGTAGCGCAGGGGCGGGGTATGGCTACACCTTC.

The chain combines TRBV28 with TRBJ2-2; 8 positions agree with TRBD1. CDR1 and CDR2 (germline): MDHEN, SYDVKM. This CDR3 comprises 15 residues. Trimming at V came to 8 bases and at J to 5 bases, leaving 10 bases not matched to a gene. CDR3 amino acids: CASFPGTGVTGELFF. CDR3 nucleotide sequence: TGTGCCAGCTTTCCCGGGACAGGTGTGACCGGGGAGCTGTTTTTT.

The rearrangement joins TRBV5-1 to TRBJ2-5; 8 bases fit TRBD1. The CDR3 contains 14 residues. After removal of 5 bases from V and 4 bases from J, the junction contained 7 bases not matched to a gene. CDR1 is SGHRS, CDR2 YFSETQ, per germline. The CDR3 DNA is TGCGCCAGCAGTTATCAGGGGGCCGGAGAGACCCAGTACTTC. It specifies CASSYQGAGETQYF.

The rearrangement links TRBV6-5 to TRBJ2-1, with D perhaps TRBD2 (7 bases). Germline V CDR1 and CDR2: MNHEY, SVGAGI. The CDR3 runs 15 residues. V lost 7 bases, J lost 0 bases, and 13 bases lay in between. CDR3 nucleotides: TGTGCCAGCAAACAGGGCGGGAGCTCCTACAATGAGCAGTTCTTC. It specifies CASKQGGSSYNEQFF.

J is TRBJ2-7 and V is TRBV7-9, with D maybe TRBD2 (6 bases). Germline V CDR1 and CDR2: SEHNR, FQNEAQ (reference sequence). The ends were cut back, 5 bases at V and 4 bases at J, with 21 bases in the middle. The CDR3 sequence is 16 residues long. CDR3 coding DNA: TGTGCCAGCAGCCACCCTCTAGCGACCTCAGCGTACGAGCAGTACTTC. Translated, it gives CASSHPLATSAYEQYF. Combining the CDR3 with reference TRBV7-9 and TRBJ2-7 gives the whole variable domain DTGVSQNPRHKITKRGQNVTFRCDPISEHNRLYWYRQTLGQGPEFLTYFQNEAQLEKSRLLSDRFSAERPKGSFSTLEIQRTEQGDSAMYLCASSHPLATSAYEQYFGPGTRLTVT.

The chain links TRBV6-6 to TRBJ2-1; D ambiguous. Trimming shortened V by 2 bases and J by 8 bases, and 10 bases separated the two germline ends. The CDR3 length is 13 residues. Germline CDR1 MNHNY, CDR2 SVGAGI (reference sequence). CDR3 in amino acids: CASSYALVHEQFF. The CDR3, as DNA: TGTGCCAGCAGTTACGCGCTTGTCCATGAGCAGTTCTTC.

The chain employs TRBV5-1 and TRBJ1-4; 9 positions agree with TRBD1. Trimming at V came to 5 bases and at J to 2 bases, leaving 1 base not matched to a gene. The CDR3 has 14 residues. CDR1 SGHRS and CDR2 YFSETQ come from the germline V gene. CDR3 bases: TGCGCCAGCAGTGACAGGGGGACTAATGAAAAACTGTTTTTT. It codes for CASSDRGTNEKLFF.

The chain uses TRBV6-5 and TRBJ2-7, with no clear D. V was clipped by 2 bases and J by 2 bases, with 16 bases between them. This CDR3 is 16 amino acids long. Germline V gives CDR1 MNHEY, CDR2 SVGAGI. In DNA form, the CDR3 reads TGTGCCAGCAGTTACGATTTGGGCGCCCGAGCCTACGAGCAGTACTTC. The encoded protein is CASSYDLGARAYEQYF.

The CDR3 DNA follows: TGTGCCAGCAGTGTGGGGCGGTCTAGCACAGATACGCAGTATTTT. Amino acid sequence: CASSVGRSSTDTQYF. The genes are TRBV2 and TRBJ2-3, with D perhaps TRBD1 (5 bases). With 4 bases removed from V and 0 bases from J, the gap between germline ends came to 11 bases. This CDR3 spans 15 amino acids. CDR1 and CDR2 (germline): SNHLY, FYNNEI.

This clone appeared a single time. This chain joins TRBV28 and TRBJ2-1, with a possible D match to TRBD1 (5 bases). Per germline, CDR1 MDHEN and CDR2 SYDVKM. The CDR3 has 15 residues. Trimming stripped 6 bases from V and 1 base from J, with 13 bases between. As DNA, the CDR3 is TGTGCCAGCAGAAAAGGGGCAGGTTCCTACAATGAGCAGTTCTTC. It encodes CASRKGAGSYNEQFF.

This clone was seen once. This chain joins TRBV6-1 and TRBJ1-2, with D unresolved. The length of the CDR3 is 11 residues. Looked up from germline, CDR1 is MNHNS and CDR2 is SASEGT. Trimming cost V 10 bases and J 3 bases, with 9 bases left between them. CDR3 DNA sequence: TGTGCCATAGAGGGCTACTATGGCTACACCTTC. Its protein is CAIEGYYGYTF.

The genes are TRBV15 and TRBJ2-7, with D tentatively TRBD2 (6 bases). This CDR3 is 13 amino acids long. V dropped 5 bases and J dropped 3 bases, with 11 bases sitting between them. From germline, CDR1 is LNHNV and CDR2 YYDKDF (reference sequence). This CDR3 reads CATSWTNRYEQYF. The CDR3 nucleotides read TGTGCCACCAGCTGGACTAACCGCTACGAGCAGTACTTC. The complete variable domain, with remaining parts taken from reference TRBV15 and TRBJ2-7, reads DAMVIQNPRYQVTQFGKPVTLSCSQTLNHNVMYWYQQKSSQAPKLLFHYYDKDFNNEADTPDNFQSRRPNTSFCFLDIRSPGLGDTAMYLCATSWTNRYEQYFGPGTRLTVT.

V is TRBV2 and J is TRBJ1-2; no firm D call. In germline, CDR1 is SNHLY, CDR2 FYNNEI. V shed 8 bases and J shed 1 base, with 8 bases lying between them. This CDR3 spans 12 amino acids. CDR3 sequence reads: CASGPLNYGYTF. In nucleotides, the CDR3 is TGTGCCAGCGGTCCCCTTAACTATGGCTACACCTTC.

As for this clone: The sample has other DNA sequences that encode this CDR3 too. The genes are TRBV5-1 and TRBJ2-1; D is uncertain. The CDR3 consists of 16 residues. Deletions cut 1 base from V and 0 bases from J, with 11 bases between. CDR1 SGHRS and CDR2 YFSETQ come from the germline V gene. CDR3 protein: CASSLISGSSYNEQFF. The CDR3 DNA follows: TGCGCCAGCAGCTTGATCTCAGGAAGCTCCTACAATGAGCAGTTCTTC.

Of note for this clone: One end of the junction is discordant with germline, which a read error may explain. The chain recombines TRBV7-2 with TRBJ1-1, with D tentatively TRBD1 (5 bases). The germline V gene encodes CDR1 SGHTA and CDR2 FQGNSA. This CDR3 is built from 13 residues. CDR3 nucleotide sequence: TGTGCCAGCAGCTTAGTGGGGGGAGGAGAAGGTGTCTTT. As protein: CASSLVGGGEGVF.

The chain recombines TRBV6-1 with TRBJ2-7, with D perhaps TRBD1 (5 bases). The germline CDR1 and CDR2 sequences are MNHNS and SASEGT. CDR3 size: 15 residues. V lost 2 bases, J lost 5 bases, and 16 bases lay in between. In nucleotides, the CDR3 is TGTGCCAGCAGTGAACTCGGACAAAGCATCCACGAGCAGTACTTC. This encodes CASSELGQSIHEQYF.

The chain is built from TRBV7-2 and TRBJ2-3; 7 bases are shared with TRBD1. The CDR3 contains 14 residues. CDR1 SGHTA and CDR2 FQGNSA come from the germline V gene. With 6 bases clipped from V and 3 bases from J, the junction kept 6 bases outside the gene matches. CDR3 DNA: TGTGCCAGCAGGAAAAACAGGGGTACAGATACGCAGTATTTT. Amino acid sequence: CASRKNRGTDTQYF.